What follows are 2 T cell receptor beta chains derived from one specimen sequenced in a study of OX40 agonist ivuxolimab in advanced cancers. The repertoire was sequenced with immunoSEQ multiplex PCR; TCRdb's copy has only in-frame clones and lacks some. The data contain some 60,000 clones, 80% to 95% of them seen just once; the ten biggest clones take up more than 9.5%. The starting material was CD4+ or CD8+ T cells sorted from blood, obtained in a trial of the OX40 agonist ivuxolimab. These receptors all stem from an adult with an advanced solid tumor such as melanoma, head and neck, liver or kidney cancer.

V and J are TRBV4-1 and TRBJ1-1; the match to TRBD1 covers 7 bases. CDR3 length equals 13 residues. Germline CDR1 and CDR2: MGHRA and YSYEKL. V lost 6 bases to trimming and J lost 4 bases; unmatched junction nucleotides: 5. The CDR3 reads CASSPDRVTEAFF. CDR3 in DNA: TGCGCCAGCAGTCCCGACAGGGTCACTGAAGCTTTCTTT.

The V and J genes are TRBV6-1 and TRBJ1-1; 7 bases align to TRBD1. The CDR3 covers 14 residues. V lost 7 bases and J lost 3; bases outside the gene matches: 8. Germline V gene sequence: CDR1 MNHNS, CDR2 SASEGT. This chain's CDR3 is CASIGTVEYTEAFF. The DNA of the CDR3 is TGTGCCAGCATAGGGACAGTCGAGTACACTGAAGCTTTCTTT.